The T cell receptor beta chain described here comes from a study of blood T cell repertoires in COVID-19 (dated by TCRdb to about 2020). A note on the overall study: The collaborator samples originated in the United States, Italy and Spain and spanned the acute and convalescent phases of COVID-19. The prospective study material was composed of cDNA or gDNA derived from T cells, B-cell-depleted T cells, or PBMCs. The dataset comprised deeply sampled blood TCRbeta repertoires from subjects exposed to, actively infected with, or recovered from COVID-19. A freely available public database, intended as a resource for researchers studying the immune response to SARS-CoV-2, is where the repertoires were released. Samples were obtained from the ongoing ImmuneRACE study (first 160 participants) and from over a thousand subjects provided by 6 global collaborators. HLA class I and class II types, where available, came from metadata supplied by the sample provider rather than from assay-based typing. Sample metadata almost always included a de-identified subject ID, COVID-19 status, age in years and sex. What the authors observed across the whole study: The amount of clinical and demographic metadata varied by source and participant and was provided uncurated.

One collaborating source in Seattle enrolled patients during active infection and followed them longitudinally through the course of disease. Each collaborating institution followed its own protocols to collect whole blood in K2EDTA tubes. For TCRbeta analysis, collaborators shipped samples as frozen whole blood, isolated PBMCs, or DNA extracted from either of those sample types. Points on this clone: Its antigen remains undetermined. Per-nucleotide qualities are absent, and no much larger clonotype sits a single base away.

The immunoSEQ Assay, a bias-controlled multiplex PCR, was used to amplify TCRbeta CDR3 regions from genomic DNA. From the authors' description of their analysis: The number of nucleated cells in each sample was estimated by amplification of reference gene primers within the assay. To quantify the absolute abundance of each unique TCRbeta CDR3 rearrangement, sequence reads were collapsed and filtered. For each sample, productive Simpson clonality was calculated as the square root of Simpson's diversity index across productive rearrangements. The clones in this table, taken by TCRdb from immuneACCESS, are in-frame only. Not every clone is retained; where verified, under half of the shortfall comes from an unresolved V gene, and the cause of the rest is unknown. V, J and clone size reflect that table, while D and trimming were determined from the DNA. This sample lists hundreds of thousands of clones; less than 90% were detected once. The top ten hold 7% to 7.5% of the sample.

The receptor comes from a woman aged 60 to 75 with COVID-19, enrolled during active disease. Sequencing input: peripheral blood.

CDR3 loop: CAINWDSYGYTF. The nucleotide sequence reads as follows: TGTGCCATCAATTGGGACAGCTATGGCTACACCTTC. The rearranged chain carries TRBV10-3 and TRBJ1-2, with 7 bases aligning to TRBD1. The CDR3 numbers 12 residues from cysteine through phenylalanine. Only CDR3 DNA remains: 36 bases, in frame from the first base. Germline trimming: 7 bases from V, 4 bases from J; junction bases outside gene matches: 3. The germline V gene specifies ENHRY as CDR1 and SYGVKD as CDR2.